The 25 T cell receptor beta chains presented below share a single source sample, sequenced in a study of blood T cell repertoires in COVID-19. TCRdb's table, derived via immunoSEQ multiplex PCR, lists solely in-frame clones and lacks some. Counted here are approximately 69,000 clones, roughly 80% occurring once; the ten biggest clones make up approximately 16%. The sequencing input was peripheral blood. The receptors derive from a man aged 55-75 years with acute or convalescent COVID-19.

The chain uses TRBV11-3 and TRBJ2-2; the match to TRBD1 covers 7 bases. Germline V lookup: CDR1 SGHNT, CDR2 YENEEA. The CDR3 covers 15 residues. J was trimmed by 6 bases and V by 5 bases; bases with no gene match: 9. CDR3 region: CASSHSAQGAGELFF. The CDR3 coding sequence is TGTGCCAGCAGCCACTCGGCCCAGGGGGCCGGGGAGCTGTTTTTT.

This clone was seen a few times. The chain employs TRBV5-8 and TRBJ2-2; D call uncertain. Trimming shortened V by 1 base and J by 4 bases, and 11 bases separated the two germline ends. This CDR3 has 15 amino acids. Germline loops: CDR1 SGHTS, CDR2 YDEGEE. The CDR3 sequence: CASSLSIHGTGELFF. The CDR3 coding sequence is TGTGCCAGCAGCTTGTCTATCCACGGCACCGGGGAGCTGTTTTTT.

The chain combines TRBV30 with TRBJ1-1, with D perhaps matching TRBD1 (5 bases). The CDR3 covers 12 residues. Germline assignment: CDR1 GTSNPN and CDR2 SVGIG (reference sequence). The germline V and J ends were trimmed by 2 bases and 3 bases, with 7 bases remaining between them. CDR3 coding DNA: TGTGCCTGGAGTTGGGGGGACACTGAAGCTTTCTTT. It encodes CAWSWGDTEAFF.

The rearrangement links TRBV9 to TRBJ2-7; no firm D call. The germline CDR1 and CDR2 sequences are SGDLS and YYNGEE. This CDR3 has 15 amino acids. The germline V and J ends were trimmed by 0 bases and 5 bases, with 15 bases remaining between them. In DNA form, the CDR3 reads TGTGCCAGCAGCGTAGGGCCTCAGAGAGGCGACGAGCAGTACTTC. Amino acid sequence: CASSVGPQRGDEQYF.

The gene calls are TRBV27 and TRBJ2-2; 8 positions match TRBD2. Germline CDR1 MNHEY, CDR2 SMNVEV (reference sequence). The junction had 9 bases not matched to a gene; V was cut back by 2 bases and J by 4 bases. The CDR3 has 17 residues. The CDR3 reads CASSLVLGGGSTGELFF. For the CDR3, the DNA is TGTGCCAGCAGTTTAGTCTTGGGCGGGGGGAGCACCGGGGAGCTGTTTTTT.

V and J are TRBV6-5 and TRBJ1-1; no clear D gene. The germline V and J ends were trimmed by 7 bases and 6 bases, with 12 bases remaining between them. In germline, CDR1 is MNHEY, CDR2 SVGAGI. The length of the CDR3 is 12 residues. CDR3 region: CASNGDAPEAFF. CDR3 nucleotide sequence: TGTGCCAGCAATGGAGACGCCCCTGAAGCTTTCTTT.

The rearrangement joins TRBV2 to TRBJ2-1; D remains ambiguous. V was clipped by 8 bases and J by 8 bases, with 7 bases between them. The CDR3 spans 10 residues. The germline V gene encodes CDR1 SNHLY and CDR2 FYNNEI. Here the CDR3 reads CASGQDEQFF. The DNA of the CDR3 is TGTGCCAGCGGTCAGGATGAGCAGTTCTTC.

The chain has TRBV7-2 and TRBJ1-3; 7 positions match TRBD1. Losses at the gene ends were 1 base for V and 3 bases for J; bases not matched to a gene: 3. Looked up from germline, CDR1 is SGHTA and CDR2 is FQGNSA. The CDR3 is 15 residues long. In nucleotides, the CDR3 is TGTGCCAGCAGCTTAGGGAGGGGGCTTGGAAACACCATATATTTT. Its translation: CASSLGRGLGNTIYF.

V usage is TRBV5-1 and J usage is TRBJ1-1; D gene uncertain. Trimming took off 2 bases at V and 5 bases at J, with 13 bases between the two ends. The CDR3 length is 14 residues. Germline V lookup: CDR1 SGHRS, CDR2 YFSETQ. The CDR3 DNA reads TGCGCCAGCAGCTTATCCAGTGCATTGACTGAAGCTTTCTTT. It translates to CASSLSSALTEAFF. The full variable domain, completed using reference TRBV5-1 and TRBJ1-1, is KAGVTQTPRYLIKTRGQQVTLSCSPISGHRSVSWYQQTPGQGLQFLFEYFSETQRNKGNFPGRFSGRQFSNSRSEMNVSTLELGDSALYLCASSLSSALTEAFFGQGTRLTVV.

In its sample, this clone was seen once. The J gene is TRBJ2-3, the V gene TRBV5-1; D is unclear. The V and J ends lost 4 bases and 1 base respectively, with 10 bases between them. CDR3 length: 14 amino acids. In germline, CDR1 is SGHRS, CDR2 YFSETQ. CDR3 nucleotides: TGCGCCAGCAGCGGCGCTGGAGGCACAGATACGCAGTATTTT. Amino acids: CASSGAGGTDTQYF.

The V and J genes are TRBV7-2 and TRBJ2-5; 10 bases are shared with TRBD1. The V gene's germline CDR1 is SGHTA and CDR2 FQGNSA. With 5 bases clipped from V and 4 bases from J, the junction kept 4 bases outside the gene matches. CDR3 length equals 14 residues. The CDR3 protein is CASSMGQGRETQYF. The CDR3 DNA sequence: TGTGCCAGCAGCATGGGACAGGGGAGAGAGACCCAGTACTTC.

This chain joins TRBV30 and TRBJ1-1; D is undetermined. V was trimmed by 0 bases and J by 7 bases, leaving 6 bases between them. The CDR3 is 11 amino acids. Germline V gives CDR1 GTSNPN, CDR2 SVGIG (reference sequence). The CDR3 DNA follows: TGTGCCTGGAGTGTACTGAGTGAAGCTTTCTTT. Its translation: CAWSVLSEAFF.

To note about this clone: The junction and the germline gene differ at one end; a read error may be behind it. J is TRBJ1-4 and V is TRBV5-8; D gene unclear. The CDR3 is 15 amino acids. Germline CDR1 reads SGHTS; CDR2 reads YDEGEE. The CDR3 loop reads CASRLEQTLNEKLFF. DNA for the CDR3: TGTGCCAGCAGATTGGAACAGACACTTAATGAAAAACTGTTTTTT.

The V gene is TRBV28, the J gene TRBJ1-1, with D perhaps TRBD1 (6 bases). Trimming stripped 6 bases from V and 8 bases from J, with 22 bases between. The CDR3 totals 15 residues. Looked up from germline, CDR1 is MDHEN and CDR2 is SYDVKM. In DNA, the CDR3 is TGTGCCAGCAGCTCTCCCCCCTACAGGGTTCCGGAAGCTTTCTTT. Amino acid sequence: CASSSPPYRVPEAFF.

The chain has TRBV13 and TRBJ2-4; the match to TRBD1 covers 7 bases. CDR1 and CDR2 from the germline V gene are PRHDT and FYEKMQ (reference sequence). Unmatched junction bases numbered 11, after V lost 0 bases and J lost 3 bases. This CDR3 comprises 18 residues. The CDR3 DNA reads as TGTGCCAGCAGCTTAGGCATAGACAGGCCAGGGGGCAAAAACATTCAGTACTTC. This encodes CASSLGIDRPGGKNIQYF.

This chain uses TRBV9 with TRBJ2-1, with D possibly TRBD2 on 6 matching bases. Germline loops: CDR1 SGDLS, CDR2 YYNGEE. V dropped 3 bases and J dropped 3 bases, with 13 bases sitting between them. CDR3 length equals 15 residues. Written as DNA, the CDR3 is TGTGCCAGCAGCGCGGGGGTCGGGGTCTACAATGAGCAGTTCTTC. Protein sequence: CASSAGVGVYNEQFF.

This clone occurred once. This chain uses TRBV6-5 with TRBJ2-7; 8 nucleotides line up with TRBD1. This CDR3 comprises 15 residues. V lost 4 bases to trimming and J lost 6 bases; unmatched junction nucleotides: 11. Germline V lookup: CDR1 MNHEY, CDR2 SVGAGI. In DNA, the CDR3 is TGTGCCAGCAGTTCCCCGAGTACGACAGGGGCCGAGCAGTACTTC. Amino acids: CASSSPSTTGAEQYF.

A remark on this clone: An end of the junction does not agree with germline; a read error may underlie this. The chain employs TRBV7-7 and TRBJ2-5, with 8 positions matching TRBD1. Germline V CDR1 and CDR2: SSHAT, FNYEAQ (reference sequence). This CDR3 spans 16 amino acids. The DNA of the CDR3 is TGTGCTAGCAGCTTAGAGTTGGCAGGGGGCGCCGAGACCCAGTACTTC. Protein sequence: CASSLELAGGAETQYF.

The V gene is TRBV3-1 (or the pseudogene TRBV3-2), the J gene TRBJ2-7; 8 nucleotides align to TRBD2. The length of the CDR3 is 16 residues. Germline CDR1 reads LGHDT; CDR2 reads YNNKEL (reference sequence). V was pared by 4 bases and J by 6 bases, with 14 bases of the junction left unmatched. CDR3 sequence (DNA): TGTGCCAGCAGCCTTCCTAGGGCAGCGGGGGATGTCGAGCAGTACTTC. It specifies CASSLPRAAGDVEQYF.

The V and J genes are TRBV5-1 and TRBJ2-5; 7 bases are a match to TRBD2. The CDR3 extends over 15 amino acids. Germline CDR1 SGHRS, CDR2 YFSETQ. V gave up 6 bases and J gave up 5 bases; unmatched junction bases: 13. The CDR3: CASTRWDPREETQYF. The CDR3, as DNA: TGCGCCAGCACTCGCTGGGACCCGCGGGAGGAGACCCAGTACTTC.

This chain links TRBV10-2 with TRBJ2-7, with 8 bases identical to TRBD1. Trimming took 4 bases from V and 5 from J; bases not matched to a gene: 7. The CDR3 contains 14 residues. Germline-derived CDR1 and CDR2 are WSHSY and SAAADI. The CDR3 DNA follows: TGCGCCAGCAGTGTTAGTCAGGGGGCCCACGAGCAGTACTTC. Its translation is CASSVSQGAHEQYF.

This chain links TRBV11-1 with TRBJ1-2; D not certain. The germline gives CDR1 SGHAT, CDR2 FQDESV (reference sequence). The length of the CDR3 is 15 residues. V lost 5 bases and J lost 4, with 17 bases in between. Here the CDR3 reads CASSLSSTGGYGYTF. Here the CDR3 DNA reads TGTGCCAGCAGCCTCTCGTCGACCGGCGGCTATGGCTACACCTTC.

This chain uses TRBV7-8 with TRBJ1-1; D perhaps matches TRBD1 (6 bases). CDR1 is SGHVS, CDR2 FQNEAQ, per germline. V gave up 5 bases and J gave up 3 bases, with 19 bases separating them. This CDR3 contains 16 residues. CDR3 nucleotides: TGTGCCAGCAGCCAGATACAGGGAGAGTTTGACACTGAAGCTTTCTTT. This sequence encodes CASSQIQGEFDTEAFF.

The DNA for the CDR3 is TGTGCCAGCAGCCCCGGAGGACAGACGGCTGGAAACACCATATATTTT. Translated: CASSPGGQTAGNTIYF. The gene calls are TRBV3-1 (or the pseudogene TRBV3-2) and TRBJ1-3, with D possibly matching TRBD1 (6 bases). The CDR3 has 16 amino acids. The ends were cut back, 4 bases at V and 2 bases at J, with 15 bases in the middle. Germline loops: CDR1 LGHDT, CDR2 YNNKEL (reference sequence).

The genes are TRBV5-6 and TRBJ1-1; TRBD1 agrees at 9 bases. Germline V gene data show CDR1 as SGHDT and CDR2 as YYEEEE. The CDR3 has 16 amino acids. J was trimmed by 5 bases and V by 0 bases; bases with no gene match: 8. CDR3 in amino acids: CASSLATGGSFTEAFF. Written as DNA, the CDR3 is TGTGCCAGCAGCTTGGCGACAGGGGGTAGTTTTACTGAAGCTTTCTTT. The full variable domain, in which reference TRBV5-6 and TRBJ1-1 provide the parts outside the CDR3, is DAGVTQSPTHLIKTRGQQVTLRCSPKSGHDTVSWYQQALGQGPQFIFQYYEEEERQRGNFPDRFSGHQFPNYSSELNVNALLLGDSALYLCASSLATGGSFTEAFFGQGTRLTVV.